These 9 T cell receptor beta chains share one sample of origin, sequenced in a study of cytomegalovirus exposure and HLA in healthy donors. A multiplex PCR was run with 60 Vbeta primers and 13 Jbeta primers. Clones were read by immunoSEQ multiplex PCR, and TCRdb kept only the in-frame ones, dropping some. Among around 190,000 clones listed, around a tenth were seen once. Sequencing was carried out using PBMCs. All receptors derive from a woman aged 25 to 39 in good health and CMV-seropositive.

This clone turned up a few times. The chain recombines TRBV4-1 with TRBJ2-2; weak D call: TRBD1 (5 bases). Germline-derived CDR1 and CDR2 are MGHRA and YSYEKL. Trimming took 7 bases from V and 3 from J, leaving 18 bases between them. The CDR3 contains 16 residues. The CDR3 protein is CASTQTALLYTGELFF. The CDR3 DNA sequence: TGCGCCAGCACCCAGACAGCGCTGTTGTACACCGGGGAGCTGTTTTTT.

This clone was seen a handful of times. The V call is TRBV7-9, the J call TRBJ2-7; perhaps TRBD2 as D (6 bases). Trimming shortened V by 4 bases and J by 2 bases, and 21 bases separated the two germline ends. The CDR3 is 17 amino acids. Germline assignment: CDR1 SEHNR and CDR2 FQNEAQ (reference sequence). CDR3 in DNA: TGTGCCAGCAGCTCGCGGGGCGGGGTTAGCGGCACCTACGAGCAGTACTTC. Amino acids: CASSSRGGVSGTYEQYF. The variable domain in full, with the rest retrieved from reference TRBV7-9 and TRBJ2-7, is DTGVSQNPRHKITKRGQNVTFRCDPISEHNRLYWYRQTLGQGPEFLTYFQNEAQLEKSRLLSDRFSAERPKGSFSTLEIQRTEQGDSAMYLCASSSRGGVSGTYEQYFGPGTRLTVT.

The J gene is TRBJ2-7, the V gene TRBV5-5; D unclear. CDR3 length: 14 residues. V gave up 4 bases and J gave up 2 bases, with 13 bases separating them. Germline V gives CDR1 SGHKS, CDR2 YYEKEE (reference sequence). The CDR3 nucleotides read TGTGCCAGCAGCCTCCGACTTGGCGCCTACGAGCAGTACTTC. Protein sequence: CASSLRLGAYEQYF.

This chain joins TRBV27 and TRBJ2-1, with 9 bases fitting TRBD2. This CDR3 has 15 residues. Germline V lookup: CDR1 MNHEY, CDR2 SMNVEV (reference sequence). Trimming at V came to 8 bases and at J to 4 bases, leaving 9 bases not matched to a gene. The CDR3 DNA is TGTGCCAGCGAAAAGACGCTAGCGGGGTACAATGAGCAGTTCTTC. As protein: CASEKTLAGYNEQFF.

This clone was counted only a few times. This rearrangement joins TRBV9 to TRBJ1-1; unclear D gene. The V end lost 2 bases, the J end lost 1 base, and 12 bases lay between the germline ends. There are 15 residues in the CDR3. The V gene's germline CDR1 is SGDLS and CDR2 YYNGEE. CDR3 loop: CASSVSGFGNTEAFF. The CDR3 nucleotides read TGTGCCAGCAGCGTCTCGGGGTTCGGGAACACTGAAGCTTTCTTT. Full variable domain (rest looked up from reference TRBV9 and TRBJ1-1): DSGVTQTPKHLITATGQRVTLRCSPRSGDLSVYWYQQSLDQGLQFLIQYYNGEERAKGNILERFSAQQFPDLHSELNLSSLELGDSALYFCASSVSGFGNTEAFFGQGTRLTVV.

This chain links TRBV4-1 with TRBJ1-1, with D maybe TRBD1 (6 bases). The CDR3 covers 17 residues. Germline V gene sequence: CDR1 MGHRA, CDR2 YSYEKL. The V end was cut by 4 bases, the J end by 3 bases, with 21 bases between. The CDR3 reads CASSPWGAGGADTEAFF. CDR3 nucleotide sequence: TGCGCCAGCAGCCCCTGGGGCGCTGGGGGCGCGGACACTGAAGCTTTCTTT.

The genes are TRBV9 and TRBJ2-7; 10 bases align to TRBD2. J was trimmed by 0 bases and V by 2 bases; bases with no gene match: 2. CDR1 is SGDLS, CDR2 YYNGEE, per germline. This CDR3 comprises 15 residues. The CDR3 sequence is CASSVGTSVSYEQYF. The CDR3 DNA sequence: TGTGCCAGCAGCGTTGGGACTAGCGTCTCCTACGAGCAGTACTTC.

The chain employs TRBV6-5 and TRBJ2-1; 9 nucleotides align to TRBD2. The CDR3 is made up of 15 amino acids. In germline, CDR1 is MNHEY, CDR2 SVGAGI. With 6 bases clipped from V and 6 bases from J, the junction kept 9 bases outside the gene matches. CDR3 amino acids: CASSQLETSGNEQFF. The CDR3 DNA follows: TGTGCCAGCAGCCAATTAGAGACTAGCGGCAATGAGCAGTTCTTC.

The chain combines TRBV6-1 with TRBJ1-4, with 8 positions matching TRBD1. Germline CDR1 and CDR2: MNHNS and SASEGT. The J segment lost 5 bases and the V segment lost 1 base, leaving 6 bases of the junction unmatched. The CDR3 runs 16 residues. The CDR3 coding sequence is TGTGCCAGCAGTGAAGAGGGACAGGCCTTAAATGAAAAACTGTTTTTT. Translation: CASSEEGQALNEKLFF.